This T cell receptor (beta chain) was recovered during a study of response to subunit inactivated influenza vaccine (dated by TCRdb to between 2017 and 2018). Concerning the study at large: Deep quantitative T cell receptor repertoire profiling was used in the study to track responses to a trivalent subunit inactivated influenza vaccine. Overall results and qualifications from the work: The authors proposed that each seasonal influenza vaccination may bring in only a limited number of new T cells.

CDR1 and CDR2 (DFQATT, SNEGSKA) derive from the germline V gene (reference sequence). Trimming costs V 1 base and J 8 bases, and their ends lie 13 bases apart. CDR3 length: 13 amino acids, cysteine to phenylalanine. CDR3 DNA only is kept here, 39 bases in frame from base 1. The library was prepared using RT-PCR. TCRdb names Illumina HiSeq 2500 as the instrument used. The public reads were reanalyzed by TCRdb: fastp trimming at Q25, MiXCR alignment, in-frame beta chains only. When rows share a CDR3 protein, they turn into one entry using the most common DNA and genes. This sample is represented by 860,000 or so distinct CDR3 sequences; about 20% of them were singletons. The ten largest clones capture approximately 10% of the sample. About this clonotype itself: The target of this receptor is not known. No per-base quality is available; no much larger clone lies one base away.

The sequence links TRBV20-1 to TRBJ2-3; the D gene is perhaps TRBD1 or TRBD2, each of them matching over 6 bases. Sequences were derived from PBMCs from blood, sampled more than 4 days after vaccination. The clonotype originates from a man between 45 and 60 years old who received an inactivated influenza vaccine. Donor details come from another sample of the same person, matched by shared clones. The nucleotide sequence reads TGCAGTGCTAGAGGTGGAGGGGGGACTACGCAGTATTTT. This encodes CSARGGGGTTQYF.